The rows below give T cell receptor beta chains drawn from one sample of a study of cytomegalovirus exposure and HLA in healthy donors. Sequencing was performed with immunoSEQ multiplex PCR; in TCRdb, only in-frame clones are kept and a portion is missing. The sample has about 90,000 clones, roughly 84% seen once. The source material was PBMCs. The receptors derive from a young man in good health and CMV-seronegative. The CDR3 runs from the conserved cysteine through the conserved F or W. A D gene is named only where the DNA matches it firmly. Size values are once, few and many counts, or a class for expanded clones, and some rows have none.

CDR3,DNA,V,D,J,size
CASSLARSIYEQYF,TGTGCCAGCAGCTTGGCACGGTCTATTTACGAGCAGTACTTC,TRBV5-6,-,TRBJ2-7,-
CASSHKFPGQGEAGELFF,TGCGCCAGCAGCCATAAATTCCCGGGACAGGGAGAGGCCGGGGAGCTGTTTTTT,TRBV4-1,TRBD1,TRBJ2-2,-
CASSSLGMHEQYF,TGTGCCAGCAGCTCGTTGGGCATGCACGAGCAGTACTTC,TRBV7-9,-,TRBJ2-7,-
CASSQQLTGGPRANYGYTF,TGCGCCAGCAGCCAACAACTCACAGGGGGCCCTCGGGCTAACTATGGCTACACCTTC,TRBV4-3,TRBD1,TRBJ1-2,-
CASKGQGRSYEQYF,TGCGCCAGCAAGGGCCAGGGAAGGTCATACGAGCAGTACTTC,TRBV5-1,-,TRBJ2-7,-
CASSPNQGGELFF,TGTGCCAGCAGCCCTAACCAGGGGGGGGAGCTGTTTTTT,TRBV7-2,-,TRBJ2-2,-
CASSSTSGISYNEQFF,TGCGCCAGCAGCTCGACTAGCGGGATCTCCTACAATGAGCAGTTCTTC,TRBV5-1,TRBD2,TRBJ2-1,-
CASSIEKGRNQPQHF,TGTGCCAGTAGTATAGAAAAGGGGCGGAATCAGCCCCAGCATTTT,TRBV19,-,TRBJ1-5,-
CASRDDRGVNEKLFF,TGTGCCAGCAGGGACGACAGGGGGGTGAATGAAAAACTGTTTTTT,TRBV6-5,TRBD1,TRBJ1-4,once
CASSRVVGAFGETQYF,TGTGCCAGCAGCCGCGTGGTAGGGGCCTTTGGCGAGACCCAGTACTTC,TRBV14,-,TRBJ2-5,-
CAWRGQTTNEKLFF,TGTGCCTGGAGGGGGCAGACAACTAATGAAAAACTGTTTTTT,TRBV30,-,TRBJ1-4,-
CASSLGLGTGDGYTF,TGTGCCAGCAGCTTAGGTTTAGGGACAGGGGATGGCTACACCTTC,TRBV7-8,TRBD1,TRBJ1-2,few
CSAREIAPGGELFF,TGCAGCGCGCGGGAGATAGCCCCAGGCGGGGAGCTGTTTTTT,TRBV29-1,TRBD2,TRBJ2-2,few
CASSYSRGSGELFF,TGTGCCAGCAGTTACTCGCGAGGGTCCGGGGAGCTGTTTTTT,TRBV6-5,-,TRBJ2-2,few
CAANRPGSGANVLTF,TGTGCCGCCAACCGACCAGGATCTGGGGCCAACGTCCTGACTTTC,TRBV6-1,-,TRBJ2-6,-
CASSKGGGQGNNEQFF,TGTGCCAGCAGCAAAGGAGGCGGACAGGGGAACAATGAGCAGTTCTTC,TRBV21-1,-,TRBJ2-1,few
CASTQGALGANVLTF,TGTGCCAGCACCCAGGGGGCACTTGGGGCCAACGTCCTGACTTTC,TRBV9,TRBD1,TRBJ2-6,-
CASSQERAKNEKLFF,TGCGCCAGCAGCCAAGAGAGGGCCAAAAATGAAAAACTGTTTTTT,TRBV4-3,-,TRBJ1-4,-
CASSEYRREKLFF,TGTGCCAGCAGTGAATATCGGAGGGAAAAACTGTTTTTT,TRBV2,-,TRBJ1-4,few
CASSPGRAFPEQYF,TGTGCCAGCAGCCCCGGGAGGGCCTTCCCCGAGCAGTACTTC,TRBV7-2,TRBD2,TRBJ2-7,-
CASGDGGGPYNEQFF,TGTGCCAGCGGAGACGGGGGGGGACCCTACAATGAGCAGTTCTTC,TRBV6-5,TRBD2,TRBJ2-1,-
CASRPTESNQPQHF,TGTGCCAGCAGACCGACAGAGAGCAATCAGCCCCAGCATTTT,TRBV2,-,TRBJ1-5,once
CASSPGTSGRKTQYF,TGTGCCAGCAGTCCCGGGACTAGCGGGAGAAAGACCCAGTACTTC,TRBV28,TRBD2,TRBJ2-5,-
CASSRVDRDFWHEQYF,TGTGCCAGCAGCCGGGTGGACAGGGACTTTTGGCACGAGCAGTACTTC,TRBV28,TRBD1,TRBJ2-7,-
CATSRDPGGNEQFF,TGTGCCACCAGCAGAGATCCAGGGGGCAATGAGCAGTTCTTC,TRBV15,TRBD1,TRBJ2-1,-
CASSWGDRATYEQYF,TGTGCCAGCAGCTGGGGGGACAGAGCTACCTACGAGCAGTACTTC,TRBV27,-,TRBJ2-7,-
CASSEFGTSSYEQYF,TGTGCCAGCAGTGAATTCGGGACTAGCTCCTACGAGCAGTACTTC,TRBV6-1,TRBD2,TRBJ2-7,-
CASSYSRDEQYF,TGTGCCAGCAGTTACTCGAGGGACGAGCAGTACTTC,TRBV6-5,-,TRBJ2-7,-
CASTTLPASGGRGTQYF,TGTGCCAGCACCACCCTCCCGGCTAGCGGGGGCCGGGGTACGCAGTATTTT,TRBV28,TRBD2,TRBJ2-3,-
CASNKNQPQATEAFF,TGTGCCAGCAATAAGAATCAGCCCCAGGCCACTGAAGCTTTCTTT,TRBV2,-,TRBJ1-1,-
CASSDGLPGADTQYF,TGCGCCAGCAGTGATGGTCTACCAGGCGCAGATACGCAGTATTTT,TRBV10-1,-,TRBJ2-3,-
CASSFSGRGNTGELFF,TGTGCCAGCAGTTTTAGCGGGAGGGGGAACACCGGGGAGCTGTTTTTT,TRBV2,TRBD2,TRBJ2-2,-
CASTSIEGQGHYEQYF,TGTGCCAGCACCTCGATAGAAGGACAGGGGCACTACGAGCAGTACTTC,TRBV6-6,TRBD1,TRBJ2-7,-
CASSLDSANYGYTF,TGTGCCAGCAGTTTAGATTCGGCTAACTATGGCTACACCTTC,TRBV28,-,TRBJ1-2,-
CAWSPAAKNIQYF,TGTGCCTGGAGTCCTGCGGCCAAAAACATTCAGTACTTC,TRBV30,-,TRBJ2-4,-
CASSSPGQLRAPLHF,TGTGCCAGCAGCTCACCGGGACAGCTTCGTGCACCCCTCCACTTT,TRBV28,TRBD1,TRBJ1-6,-
CASSSSGRTDTQYF,TGTGCCAGTAGTTCTAGCGGGCGCACAGATACGCAGTATTTT,TRBV19,TRBD2,TRBJ2-3,-
CAWSPRWGGTEAFF,TGTGCCTGGAGTCCCCGTTGGGGGGGCACTGAAGCTTTCTTT,TRBV30,-,TRBJ1-1,-
CASRPGQGHQPQHF,TGTGCCAGCAGACCGGGACAGGGGCATCAGCCCCAGCATTTT,TRBV6-1,TRBD1,TRBJ1-5,-
CASSPNWAEQYF,TGTGCCAGCTCACCTAACTGGGCCGAGCAGTACTTC,TRBV18,-,TRBJ2-7,-
CASSLHLGANTEAFF,TGTGCCAGCAGCTTACATCTGGGGGCGAACACTGAAGCTTTCTTT,TRBV11-2,-,TRBJ1-1,-
CASSLTRGADTQYF,TGTGCCAGCAGCCTCACCCGGGGGGCAGATACGCAGTATTTT,TRBV4-2,TRBD2,TRBJ2-3,-
CASSQVSRQGIRF,TGTGCCAGCAGCCAAGTATCGAGACAGGGGATAAGATTC,TRBV14,TRBD1,TRBJ2-4,-
CASSSRRDSLNTEAFF,TGTGCCAGCAGCTCTCGTCGGGACAGCCTGAACACTGAAGCTTTCTTT,TRBV5-4,TRBD1,TRBJ1-1,-
CASSESEYSNQPQHF,TGTGCCAGCAGTGAATCGGAGTATAGCAATCAGCCCCAGCATTTT,TRBV25-1,-,TRBJ1-5,once
CASSHGGSGSEQYF,TGTGCCAGCAGTCACGGGGGTAGCGGGAGCGAGCAGTACTTC,TRBV9,TRBD2,TRBJ2-7,-
CATSDGTGNYEQYF,TGTGCCACCAGCGATGGTACAGGAAACTACGAGCAGTACTTC,TRBV15,-,TRBJ2-7,few
CSATKKDSPQVGAFF,TGCAGTGCCACAAAGAAGGACAGCCCCCAAGTCGGAGCTTTCTTT,TRBV29-1,-,TRBJ1-1,-
CASSLRGEQYF,TGTGCCAGCAGCTTACGGGGGGAGCAGTACTTC,TRBV7-9,-,TRBJ2-7,-